What follows are 9 T cell receptor beta chains derived from one specimen sequenced in a study of cytomegalovirus exposure and HLA in healthy donors. The PCR was carried out with 60 Vbeta primers and 13 Jbeta primers. Libraries were prepared by immunoSEQ multiplex PCR; TCRdb keeps only in-frame clonotypes and omits some of them. The repertoire holds 150,000 to 200,000 clones, with roughly four fifths as singletons. Sample: PBMCs. These receptor sequences come from a girl aged 10 to 17 in good health and CMV-seropositive.

This rearrangement joins TRBV29-1 to TRBJ2-3; TRBD1 agrees at 10 bases. The germline V gene has CDR1 SQVTM and CDR2 ANQGSEA. The CDR3 has 15 amino acids. Trimming cost V 5 bases and J 6 bases; bases outside gene matches: 11. The CDR3, as DNA: TGCAGCGTTCCTTCTAAGACAGGGGGCAAGGATACGCAGTATTTT. It is translated as CSVPSKTGGKDTQYF.

This clone has only a few counts. The V gene is TRBV6-5, the J gene TRBJ2-1, with 11 bases that match TRBD2. The CDR3 sequence is 16 residues long. V lost 2 bases, J lost 2 bases, and 2 bases stayed unmatched. Germline values: CDR1 MNHEY, CDR2 SVGAGI. The CDR3 region is CASSYIAGGTYNEQFF. For the CDR3, the DNA is TGTGCCAGCAGTTACATAGCGGGGGGGACCTACAATGAGCAGTTCTTC.

The V call is TRBV27, the J call TRBJ1-3; 8 bases agree with TRBD1. The CDR3 runs to 16 residues. The trim removed 4 bases at V and 0 bases at J, leaving 5 bases unmatched. Germline CDR1 MNHEY, CDR2 SMNVEV (reference sequence). This CDR3 reads CASSSLGQGSGNTIYF. CDR3 DNA: TGTGCCAGCAGTTCACTCGGACAGGGCTCTGGAAACACCATATATTTT.

The rearrangement links TRBV27 to TRBJ2-1; 12 bases are shared with TRBD2. The germline V gene has CDR1 MNHEY and CDR2 SMNVEV (reference sequence). The CDR3 extends over 14 amino acids. Unmatched junction bases numbered 7, after V lost 4 bases and J lost 12 bases. CDR3 loop: CASSSPSGGAGQFF. CDR3 DNA: TGTGCCAGCAGTTCTCCTAGCGGGGGGGCAGGGCAGTTCTTC.

V gene TRBV2 combines with J gene TRBJ2-3, with 7 bases matching TRBD1. The CDR3 length is 13 residues. J gave up 2 bases and V 8 bases, and 4 bases lay outside the gene matches. Germline lookup yields CDR1 SNHLY and CDR2 FYNNEI. The CDR3, as DNA: TGTGCCAGCCGGGACAGTAACACAGATACGCAGTATTTT. It translates to CASRDSNTDTQYF.

The chain uses TRBV7-3 and TRBJ2-1, with 8 bases fitting TRBD2. Germline V lookup: CDR1 SGHTA, CDR2 FQGTGA. CDR3 length equals 17 residues. The J segment lost 5 bases and the V segment lost 6 bases, leaving 15 bases of the junction unmatched. CDR3 in DNA: TGTGCCAGCAGTCCAGGTAACGGGGGGGCCGTCGACAATGAGCAGTTCTTC. Its protein product is CASSPGNGGAVDNEQFF.

This rearrangement joins TRBV4-1 to TRBJ2-7, with D possibly TRBD2 on 5 matching bases. The CDR3 is 14 amino acids. The germline V and J ends were trimmed by 1 base and 6 bases, with 13 bases remaining between them. CDR1 and CDR2 from the germline V gene are MGHRA and YSYEKL. The CDR3 coding sequence is TGCGCCAGCAGCCAAGGTTACTCGGGAAGCGAGCAGTACTTC. Translated: CASSQGYSGSEQYF.

The gene calls are TRBV6-5 and TRBJ2-5; D is ambiguous. V was cut by 2 bases and J by 7 bases, with 5 bases left in between. Germline CDR1 reads MNHEY; CDR2 reads SVGAGI. This CDR3 is 11 amino acids long. The CDR3: CASSYGGTQYF. CDR3 nucleotide sequence: TGTGCCAGCAGTTACGGCGGGACCCAGTACTTC.

The V call is TRBV9, the J call TRBJ1-1; D may be TRBD1 (6 bases). The V gene's germline CDR1 is SGDLS and CDR2 YYNGEE. The CDR3 totals 17 residues. The V end lost 1 base, the J end lost 0 bases, and 16 bases lay between the germline ends. The DNA for the CDR3 is TGTGCCAGCAGCGTATGGGCAGGGGCCTCCATGAACACTGAAGCTTTCTTT. Amino acid sequence: CASSVWAGASMNTEAFF.